This T cell receptor (beta chain) is drawn from a study of blood T cell repertoires in COVID-19. Donors were grouped by their self-reported clinical history. Profiled with immunoSEQ multiplex PCR; TCRdb holds only in-frame clones, not every one. The table lists about 180,000 clones, 78% of them singletons. Germline V gives CDR1 KGHDR, CDR2 SFDVKD. V shed 4 bases and J shed 8 bases, with 25 bases lying between them. The CDR3 has 17 residues. The sequence derives from a woman in her forties or fifties who had recovered from COVID-19. The gene calls are TRBV24-1 and TRBJ1-2; D perhaps matches TRBD1 (6 bases). Sequencing input: PBMCs or T cells enriched from blood (not recorded which). The CDR3 region has the DNA TGTGCCACCAGTGACCCGAGGGCCAGGAAACAGGGTCGGGGCTACACCTTC. Amino acids: CATSDPRARKQGRGYTF.